These 27 T cell receptor beta chains were sequenced from one sample in a study of identical twins. TCRdb analysed the 5' RACE reads with MiXCR anew, one entry per CDR3 protein. Of under 250,000 distinct CDR3 sequences listed, approximately 8% are singletons. These data also featured in a second study, about yellow fever vaccine responses in identical twins.

Sequenced input: CD8+ T cells sorted from blood. The receptor set was obtained from a woman aged 18-29 years in good health.

The J gene is TRBJ2-1, the V gene TRBV11-2; D unclear. Trimming took 8 bases from V and 7 from J, leaving 12 bases between them. The CDR3 contains 12 residues. Germline CDR1 is SGHAT and CDR2 is FQNNGV. The CDR3 protein is CASVLGVNEQFF. The CDR3 DNA sequence: TGTGCCAGCGTTCTGGGTGTGAATGAGCAGTTCTTC. The full variable domain, in which reference TRBV11-2 and TRBJ2-1 provide the parts outside the CDR3, is EAGVAQSPRYKIIEKRQSVAFWCNPISGHATLYWYQQILGQGPKLLIQFQNNGVVDDSQLPKDRFSAERLKGVDSTLKIQPAKLEDSAVYLCASVLGVNEQFFGPGTRLTVL.

V and J are TRBV5-1 and TRBJ2-3; the D gene is possibly TRBD2 (6 bases). Germline CDR1 SGHRS, CDR2 YFSETQ. V was cut by 2 bases and J by 6 bases, with 13 bases left in between. The CDR3 loop spans 14 amino acids. This chain's CDR3 is CASSFLEGKDTQYF. Written as DNA, the CDR3 is TGCGCCAGCAGCTTTCTGGAGGGAAAGGATACGCAGTATTTT.

The CDR3 DNA is TGTGCCAGCAGATACATAACAGCTTACTCCTACAATGAGCAGTTCTTC. Protein sequence: CASRYITAYSYNEQFF. J is TRBJ2-1 and V is TRBV7-8, with D unclear. This CDR3 contains 16 residues. V shed 6 bases and J shed 0 bases, with 15 bases lying between them. Germline V lookup: CDR1 SGHVS, CDR2 FQNEAQ.

V and J are TRBV10-3 and TRBJ2-1; tentatively, D is TRBD1 (6 bases). The CDR3 sequence is 12 residues long. Trimming took off 10 bases at V and 10 bases at J, with 17 bases between the two ends. Germline V gene data show CDR1 as ENHRY and CDR2 as SYGVKD. For the CDR3, the DNA is TGTGCCACCATAGGGGACAAGCGGGAGCAGTTCTTC. Amino acids: CATIGDKREQFF.

The chain uses TRBV4-1 and TRBJ2-3; D not resolved. CDR3 size: 14 residues. With 1 base removed from V and 2 bases from J, the gap between germline ends came to 7 bases. From germline, CDR1 is MGHRA and CDR2 YSYEKL. The CDR3 loop reads CASSQGLITDTQYF. CDR3 in DNA: TGCGCCAGCAGCCAAGGACTGATCACAGATACGCAGTATTTT.

This clonotype came up a few times. The CDR3 is CATTGPLQGHYEQYF. DNA of the CDR3: TGTGCCACCACAGGGCCCCTTCAGGGCCACTACGAGCAGTACTTC. The chain recombines TRBV15 with TRBJ2-7; maybe TRBD1 (5 bases). Between the trimmed V and J ends, which lost 7 bases and 3 bases, there was a span of 19 bases. The CDR3 runs 15 residues. The germline V gene encodes CDR1 LNHNV and CDR2 YYDKDF (reference sequence). The full variable domain, its missing parts supplied by reference TRBV15 and TRBJ2-7, is DAMVIQNPRYQVTQFGKPVTLSCSQTLNHNVMYWYQQKSSQAPKLLFHYYDKDFNNEADTPDNFQSRRPNTSFCFLDIRSPGLGDTAMYLCATTGPLQGHYEQYFGPGTRLTVT.

There are many counts of this clonotype. The V gene is TRBV7-9, the J gene TRBJ2-1; 8 bases line up with TRBD1. V gave up 5 bases and J gave up 7 bases; unmatched junction bases: 10. The germline V gene encodes CDR1 SEHNR and CDR2 FQNEAQ (reference sequence). The CDR3 is 15 residues long. CDR3 residues: CASSGVQGGQNEQFF. CDR3 coding DNA: TGTGCCAGCAGCGGGGTACAGGGGGGTCAAAATGAGCAGTTCTTC.

This clonotype appeared once. The gene calls are TRBV2 and TRBJ2-3; the match to TRBD1 covers 7 bases. The CDR3 covers 15 residues. The germline CDR1 and CDR2 sequences are SNHLY and FYNNEI. The V gene end was trimmed by 7 bases and the J gene end by 4 bases; junction bases not matched to a gene: 11. CDR3 DNA: TGTGCCAGCACCCATGGACAGGTGGTTCCAGATACGCAGTATTTT. Protein: CASTHGQVVPDTQYF.

This clonotype was seen ten or more times. The J gene is TRBJ2-1, the V gene TRBV15; 8 bases agree with TRBD2. Unmatched junction bases numbered 11, after V lost 0 bases and J lost 4 bases. This CDR3 is built from 18 residues. In germline, CDR1 is LNHNV, CDR2 YYDKDF (reference sequence). CDR3 residues: CATSREWSGGTGYNEQFF. The CDR3 DNA is TGTGCCACCAGCAGAGAATGGAGCGGGGGCACGGGTTACAATGAGCAGTTCTTC.

The V and J genes are TRBV27 and TRBJ2-7, with 8 bases aligning to TRBD1. CDR1 MNHEY and CDR2 SMNVEV come from the germline V gene (reference sequence). V trimming: 8 bases; J trimming: 3 bases; junction bases outside the gene matches: 6. The CDR3 is 13 amino acids. The CDR3: CASAPGTGYEQYF. Here the CDR3 DNA reads TGTGCCAGCGCCCCGGGGACAGGCTACGAGCAGTACTTC.

This clonotype occurred many times. This rearrangement joins TRBV12-3 or TRBV12-4 to TRBJ1-1; D not resolved. This CDR3 has 10 amino acids. Trimming left V 5 bases short and J 10 bases short, with 8 bases between. In DNA form, the CDR3 reads TGTGCCAGCAGTCCCTATAGAGCTTTCTTT. Its protein product is CASSPYRAFF.

The chain couples TRBV4-1 to TRBJ2-1; D unclear. Deletions cut 0 bases from V and 8 bases from J, with 11 bases between. This CDR3 region has 14 residues. Per germline, CDR1 MGHRA and CDR2 YSYEKL. CDR3 residues: CASSQEVPKDEQFF. In DNA form, the CDR3 reads TGCGCCAGCAGCCAAGAAGTCCCTAAGGATGAGCAGTTCTTC.

The V gene is TRBV19, the J gene TRBJ2-1; D perhaps matches TRBD1 (5 bases). Trimming stripped 3 bases from V and 6 bases from J, with 15 bases between. The CDR3 consists of 15 residues. Germline assignment: CDR1 LNHDA and CDR2 SQIVND (reference sequence). In DNA form, the CDR3 reads TGTGCCAGTAGTATTGGCAGGGTAACCCTCAATGAGCAGTTCTTC. Translation: CASSIGRVTLNEQFF.

This clonotype has only a few counts. This rearrangement joins TRBV25-1 to TRBJ2-5; TRBD2 aligns across 15 bases. This CDR3 spans 17 amino acids. Germline assignment: CDR1 MGHDK and CDR2 SYGVNS. V lost 1 base, J lost 4 bases, and 4 bases stayed unmatched. The chain's CDR3 is CASSELGLAGGRETQYF. CDR3 coding DNA: TGTGCCAGCAGTGAATTGGGACTAGCGGGAGGTCGAGAGACCCAGTACTTC.

The CDR3 region is CATSRGTGLGDKNIQYF. DNA of the CDR3: TGTGCCACCAGCAGAGGGACAGGTCTGGGGGACAAAAACATTCAGTACTTC. The J gene is TRBJ2-4, the V gene TRBV15, with 7 bases lining up with TRBD1. The CDR3 contains 17 residues. After removal of 1 base from V and 3 bases from J, the junction contained 9 bases not matched to a gene. Germline CDR1 and CDR2: LNHNV and YYDKDF (reference sequence).

The chain links TRBV28 to TRBJ2-2, with D perhaps TRBD1 (6 bases). V was cut by 5 bases and J by 6 bases, with 22 bases left in between. This CDR3 has 17 residues. Germline-derived CDR1 and CDR2 are MDHEN and SYDVKM. The CDR3 is CASSPTGTRVNSGELFF. The CDR3 nucleotides read TGTGCCAGCAGTCCAACCGGGACAAGAGTAAACTCCGGGGAGCTGTTTTTT.

CDR3 sequence reads: CASSYQATGGAEGYTF. The CDR3 region has the DNA TGTGCCAGCAGTTACCAAGCTACAGGGGGCGCGGAGGGCTACACCTTC. This rearrangement joins TRBV6-5 to TRBJ1-2; 9 nucleotides agree with TRBD1. The CDR3 has 16 residues. Germline V gene data show CDR1 as MNHEY and CDR2 as SVGAGI. V shed 2 bases, J shed 8 bases, and the junction held 12 bases outside the gene matches.

This clonotype was picked up many times. The genes are TRBV15 and TRBJ1-5; 7 bases are shared with TRBD1. Germline values: CDR1 LNHNV, CDR2 YYDKDF (reference sequence). This CDR3 contains 16 residues. With 0 bases clipped from V and 4 bases from J, the junction kept 6 bases outside the gene matches. The CDR3 loop reads CATSRDKGARNQPQHF. The CDR3 coding sequence is TGTGCCACCAGCAGAGATAAGGGGGCGCGAAATCAGCCCCAGCATTTT.

This clonotype occurred many times. The gene calls are TRBV28 and TRBJ1-3; the D gene is possibly TRBD1 (5 bases). Trimming removed 4 bases at V and 1 base at J, with 8 bases between. The CDR3 contains 14 residues. CDR1 is MDHEN, CDR2 SYDVKM, per germline. The CDR3 sequence is CASSSQGSGNTIYF. Here the CDR3 DNA reads TGTGCCAGCAGTTCGCAGGGTTCTGGAAACACCATATATTTT.

The gene calls are TRBV5-1 and TRBJ2-7; the D is unclear. Between the trimmed V and J ends, which lost 0 bases and 5 bases, there was a span of 3 bases. This CDR3 is 11 amino acids long. Germline-derived CDR1 and CDR2 are SGHRS and YFSETQ. CDR3 region: CASSLGHEQYF. Written as DNA, the CDR3 is TGCGCCAGCAGCTTGGGCCACGAGCAGTACTTC.

This clonotype was seen repeatedly, ten times or more. This sequence joins TRBV7-9 and TRBJ2-7; D unresolved. The germline V gene has CDR1 SEHNR and CDR2 FQNEAQ (reference sequence). The V end was cut by 0 bases, the J end by 6 bases, with 6 bases between. The CDR3 has 12 amino acids. The CDR3 region is CASSLAGREQYF. The CDR3 DNA reads TGTGCCAGCAGCTTAGCAGGGCGCGAGCAGTACTTC.

This clonotype has ten or more counts. This rearrangement joins TRBV9 to TRBJ2-7; D is perhaps TRBD1 (5 bases). Germline V CDR1 and CDR2: SGDLS, YYNGEE. The CDR3 has 14 residues. The V end lost 0 bases, the J end lost 2 bases, and 9 bases lay between the germline ends. The CDR3 region is CASSVGTGAYEQYF. Written as DNA, the CDR3 is TGTGCCAGCAGCGTAGGTACAGGAGCCTACGAGCAGTACTTC.

This clonotype was recorded many times. The rearrangement links TRBV20-1 to TRBJ2-1; 8 bases are shared with TRBD2. This CDR3 contains 13 residues. V dropped 3 bases and J dropped 7; count of bases not matched to a gene: 5. Germline-derived CDR1 and CDR2 are DFQATT and SNEGSKA (reference sequence). This CDR3 reads CSASSSGRNEQFF. The CDR3 nucleotides are TGCAGTGCTAGCTCCAGCGGGAGAAATGAGCAGTTCTTC.

V gene TRBV27 combines with J gene TRBJ2-7; perhaps TRBD2 as D (6 bases). Deletions cut 5 bases from V and 3 bases from J, with 14 bases between. Germline loops: CDR1 MNHEY, CDR2 SMNVEV (reference sequence). The CDR3 runs to 14 residues. CDR3: CASSITSRFYEQYF. CDR3 DNA sequence: TGTGCCAGCAGTATCACTAGCAGATTCTACGAGCAGTACTTC.

This clonotype was detected ten times or more. The chain carries TRBV4-2 and TRBJ2-3; TRBD2 matches at 9 bases. Germline values: CDR1 LGHNA, CDR2 YNFKEQ. V lost 3 bases to trimming and J lost 2 bases; unmatched junction nucleotides: 3. This CDR3 has 15 residues. The CDR3 region is CASSQRTSDTDTQYF. DNA of the CDR3: TGTGCCAGCAGCCAGCGGACTAGCGACACAGATACGCAGTATTTT.

This sequence joins TRBV7-8 and TRBJ2-1; 13 bases align to TRBD2. The CDR3 extends over 16 amino acids. V was clipped by 5 bases and J by 2 bases; unmatched bases: 3. From germline, CDR1 is SGHVS and CDR2 FQNEAQ. CDR3 amino acids: CASSTGLAGTYNEQFF. Written as DNA, the CDR3 is TGTGCCAGCAGCACGGGACTAGCGGGAACCTACAATGAGCAGTTCTTC.

This clonotype was counted between two and nine times. The CDR3 region has the DNA TGCAGTGCCGGAAACGGGGGCCCTTACGAGCAGTACTTC. It translates to CSAGNGGPYEQYF. The chain carries TRBV20-1 and TRBJ2-7; the D gene could be TRBD1 or TRBD2 (6 bases each). This CDR3 region has 13 residues. CDR1 DFQATT and CDR2 SNEGSKA come from the germline V gene (reference sequence). Trimming removed 6 bases at V and 4 bases at J, with 16 bases between.